A selection of T cell receptor beta chains follows, all from one sample in a study of blood T cells in healthy people across ages. From the 5' RACE reads, TCRdb called clonotypes with MiXCR, one entry per CDR3 protein. This table holds about 1.8 million distinct CDR3 sequences, around 50% found once. Material: blood. Receptors were obtained from a woman in her thirties or forties in good health. The CDR3 runs from the conserved cysteine through the conserved F or W. D genes are given only for firm matches. The size of a clone is reported for some rows only, either as once, few or many, or as a class for expanded clones.

V gene	J gene	clone size	D gene	CDR3 DNA	CDR3 protein
TRBV6-6	TRBJ2-1	few	NA	TGTGCCAGCAGTCGCCCCAGGGGCTCCTACAATGAGCAGTTCTTC	CASSRPRGSYNEQFF
TRBV20-1	TRBJ1-4	NA	TRBD1	TGCAGTGCTCCGGACAGGGCAAGCGGAAAACTGTTTTTT	CSAPDRASGKLFF
TRBV9	TRBJ2-7	NA	NA	TGTGCCAGCAGCGTAGACGTCCCGGCACTGGTTCTCAATGAGCAGTACTTC	CASSVDVPALVLNEQYF
TRBV5-5	TRBJ2-7	few	TRBD1	TGTGCCAGCAGCCGGGACAGTTCGCGCGAGCAGTACTTC	CASSRDSSREQYF
TRBV20-1	TRBJ1-4	NA	TRBD1	TGCAGTGCTGTTGACAGGGAAGAAAAACTGTTTTTT	CSAVDREEKLFF
TRBV20-1	TRBJ1-2	NA	TRBD1	TGCAGTGCCTCAGGACAGGCGAGCTATGGCTACACCTTC	CSASGQASYGYTF
TRBV6-2/TRBV6-3	TRBJ2-5	NA	TRBD2	TGTGCCAGCAGTTACTCAGGGGGGACTAGCCAAGAGACCCAGTACTTC	CASSYSGGTSQETQYF
TRBV7-2	TRBJ2-3	NA	NA	TGTGTCAGCAGCTTAGCTCCCGGGAGGCAGTATTTT	CVSSLAPGRQYF
TRBV11-2	TRBJ2-3	few	TRBD2	TGTGCCAGCAGCTCCCCCGGACTAGCGGGGGCGCCCACAGATACGCAGTATTTT	CASSSPGLAGAPTDTQYF
TRBV4-3	TRBJ2-7	NA	NA	TGCGCCAGCAGCCAAGTCGAGGGACGGCGTCTTCACGAGCAGTACTTC	CASSQVEGRRLHEQYF
TRBV5-4	TRBJ2-7	NA	NA	TGTGCCAGCAGCGACGGGCGGCGTGGGCTCCTCTACGAGCAGTACTTC	CASSDGRRGLLYEQYF
TRBV3-1	TRBJ2-2	NA	NA	TGTGCCAGCAGCCAAGGGACCCTCGGGGAGGAGCTGTTTTTT	CASSQGTLGEELFF
TRBV2	TRBJ2-2	NA	NA	TGTGCCGGCAGTAACCCGGGATCCGGGGAGCTGTTTTTT	CAGSNPGSGELFF
TRBV6-6	TRBJ1-6	NA	TRBD1	TGTGCCAGCGGAACTGCCGGGACAGGGGGGAATTCACCCCTCCACTTT	CASGTAGTGGNSPLHF
TRBV20-1	TRBJ2-1	few	NA	TGCAGCACCCTCACGGGGTCGGTAGGCAATGAGCAGTTCTTC	CSTLTGSVGNEQFF
TRBV27	TRBJ2-4	few	TRBD1	TGTGCCAGCAGTCCTTGGACAGGGGCCAAAAACATTCAGTACTTC	CASSPWTGAKNIQYF
TRBV20-1	TRBJ1-2	NA	TRBD1	TGCAGTGCAAGAAGGGACAGCCGGGGGTATGGCTACACCTTC	CSARRDSRGYGYTF
TRBV29-1	TRBJ1-1	NA	NA	TGCAGCGTTGACAGAGGAGCGACTGAAGCTTTCTTT	CSVDRGATEAFF
TRBV7-2	TRBJ1-2	NA	TRBD1	TGTGCCAGCAGCAAGGACAGGGCTAACTATGGCTACACCTTC	CASSKDRANYGYTF
TRBV6-5	TRBJ1-6	few	NA	TGTGCCAGCAGTTACTCGCGAGAGCAGCGTAGTTCACCCCTCCACTTT	CASSYSREQRSSPLHF
TRBV20-1	TRBJ2-1	few	TRBD1	TGCAGTGCCACCATATTGACAGGGATCAATGAGCAGTTCTTC	CSATILTGINEQFF
TRBV18	TRBJ2-4	few	TRBD1	TGTGCCAGCTCAACGACAGGGGGAGCCAAAAACATTCAGTACTTC	CASSTTGGAKNIQYF
TRBV5-5	TRBJ1-4	once	TRBD1	TGTGCCAGCAGCCAGGGGGCCTGGGCTAATGAAAAACTGTTTTTT	CASSQGAWANEKLFF
TRBV3-1	TRBJ2-5	few	NA	TGTGCCAGCAGTGACGGGACTCGGAGCCAAGAGACCCAGTACTTC	CASSDGTRSQETQYF
TRBV9	TRBJ2-3	few	NA	TGTGCCAGCAGCGTAGCAATGGCTAGCACAGATACGCAGTATTTT	CASSVAMASTDTQYF
TRBV20-1	TRBJ2-7	few	NA	TGCAGTGCCGGGCAGACGTTCGAGCAGTACTTC	CSAGQTFEQYF
TRBV5-5	TRBJ2-7	NA	NA	TGTGCCAGCAGCAAAGCCCCAGGGGCATCCTACGAGCAGTACTTC	CASSKAPGASYEQYF
TRBV5-1	TRBJ2-1	few	NA	TGCGCCAGCCCCAGTCTCTACAATGAGCAGTTCTTC	CASPSLYNEQFF
TRBV12-3/TRBV12-4	TRBJ2-3	few	TRBD2	TGTGCCAGCAGTTCGGCTAGCGGGGTTGCAGATACGCAGTATTTT	CASSSASGVADTQYF
TRBV6-5	TRBJ2-1	NA	TRBD2	TGTGCCAGCAGTTACTCGGGACTAGCGGGGGCGAGCTCCTACAATGAGCAGTTCTTC	CASSYSGLAGASSYNEQFF
TRBV7-9	TRBJ1-2	NA	TRBD1	TGTGCCAGCAGCCCCCCGACAGGGGGGATAAATGGCTACACCTTC	CASSPPTGGINGYTF
TRBV7-2	TRBJ1-2	few	NA	TGTGCCAGCAGCTCCCTACGGGTTGGCTACACCTTC	CASSSLRVGYTF
TRBV5-1	TRBJ2-7	NA	NA	TGCGCCAGCAGCTTGGAAGGTCTGGAGACCTACGAGCAGTACTTC	CASSLEGLETYEQYF